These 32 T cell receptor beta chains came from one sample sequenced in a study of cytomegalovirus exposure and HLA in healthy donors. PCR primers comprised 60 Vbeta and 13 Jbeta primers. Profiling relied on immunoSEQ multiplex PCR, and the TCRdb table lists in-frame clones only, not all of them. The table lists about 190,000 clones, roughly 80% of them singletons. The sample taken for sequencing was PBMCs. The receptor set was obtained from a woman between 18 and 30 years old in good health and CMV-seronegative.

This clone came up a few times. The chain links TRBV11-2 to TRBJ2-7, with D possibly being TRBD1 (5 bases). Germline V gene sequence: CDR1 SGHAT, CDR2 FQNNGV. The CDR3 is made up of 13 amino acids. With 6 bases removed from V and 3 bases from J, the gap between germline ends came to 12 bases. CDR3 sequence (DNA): TGTGCCAGCAGTTCTCCCAGGGTCTACGAGCAGTACTTC. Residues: CASSSPRVYEQYF.

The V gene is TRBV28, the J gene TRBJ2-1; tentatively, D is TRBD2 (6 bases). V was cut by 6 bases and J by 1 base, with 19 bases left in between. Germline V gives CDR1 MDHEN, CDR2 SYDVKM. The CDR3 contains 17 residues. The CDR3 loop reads CASSQVAGTGSYNEQFF. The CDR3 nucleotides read TGTGCCAGCAGCCAAGTGGCAGGGACTGGGTCCTACAATGAGCAGTTCTTC.

The CDR3 DNA reads TGTGCCAGCAGTTCCTTGGACAGAAATGCGAACACTGAAGCTTTCTTT. Encoded protein: CASSSLDRNANTEAFF. V usage is TRBV6-5 and J usage is TRBJ1-1, with a tentative D call TRBD1 (6 bases). This CDR3 is 16 amino acids long. Germline CDR1 is MNHEY and CDR2 is SVGAGI. The V and J ends lost 4 bases and 1 base respectively, with 16 bases between them.

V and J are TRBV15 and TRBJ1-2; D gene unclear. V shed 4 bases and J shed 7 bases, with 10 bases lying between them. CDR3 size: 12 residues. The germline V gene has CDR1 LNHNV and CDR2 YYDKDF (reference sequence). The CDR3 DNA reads TGTGCCACCAGCACCAGGAGCGGTGGCTACACCTTC. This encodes CATSTRSGGYTF.

The CDR3, as DNA: TGCGCCAGCAGCCCGGACAGGGCGGGGTTCGATACGCAGTATTTT. This sequence encodes CASSPDRAGFDTQYF. The rearrangement uses TRBV5-1 and TRBJ2-3, with 8 bases matching TRBD1. The CDR3 totals 15 residues. CDR1 is SGHRS and CDR2 is YFSETQ in the germline V gene. The V and J ends lost 4 bases and 6 bases, in that order; junction bases with no gene match: 10.

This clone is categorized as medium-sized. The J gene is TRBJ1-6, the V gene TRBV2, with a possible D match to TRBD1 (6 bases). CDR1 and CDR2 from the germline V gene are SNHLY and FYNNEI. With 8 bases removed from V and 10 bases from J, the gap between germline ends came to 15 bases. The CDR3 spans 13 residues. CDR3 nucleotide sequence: TGTGCCAGCGGGACAAAGTTGGGCTCACCCCTCCACTTT. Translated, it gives CASGTKLGSPLHF.

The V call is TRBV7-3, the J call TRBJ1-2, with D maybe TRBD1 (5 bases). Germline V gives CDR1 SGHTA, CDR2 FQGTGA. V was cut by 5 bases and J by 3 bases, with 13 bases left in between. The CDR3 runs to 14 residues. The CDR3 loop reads CASSQTGEDYGYTF. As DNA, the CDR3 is TGTGCCAGCAGCCAAACGGGGGAGGACTATGGCTACACCTTC. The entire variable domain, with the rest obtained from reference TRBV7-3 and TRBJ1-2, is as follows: GAGVSQTPSNKVTEKGKYVELRCDPISGHTALYWYRQSLGQGPEFLIYFQGTGAADDSGLPNDRFFAVRPEGSVSTLKIQRTERGDSAVYLCASSQTGEDYGYTFGSGTRLTVV.

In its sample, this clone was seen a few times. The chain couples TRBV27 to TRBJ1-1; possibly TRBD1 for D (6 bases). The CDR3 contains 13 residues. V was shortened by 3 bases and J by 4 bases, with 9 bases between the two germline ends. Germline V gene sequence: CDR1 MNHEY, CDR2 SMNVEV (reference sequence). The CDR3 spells CASSFGRGTEAFF. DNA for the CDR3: TGTGCCAGCAGTTTTGGCAGGGGCACTGAAGCTTTCTTT.

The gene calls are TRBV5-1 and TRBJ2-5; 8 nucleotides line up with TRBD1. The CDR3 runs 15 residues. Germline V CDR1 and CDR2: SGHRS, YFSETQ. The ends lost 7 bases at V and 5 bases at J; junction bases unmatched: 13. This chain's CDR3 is CASSPTGGPLETQYF. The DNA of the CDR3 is TGCGCCAGCTCACCTACAGGGGGACCTTTGGAGACCCAGTACTTC. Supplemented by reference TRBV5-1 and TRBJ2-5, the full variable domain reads KAGVTQTPRYLIKTRGQQVTLSCSPISGHRSVSWYQQTPGQGLQFLFEYFSETQRNKGNFPGRFSGRQFSNSRSEMNVSTLELGDSALYLCASSPTGGPLETQYFGPGTRLLVL.

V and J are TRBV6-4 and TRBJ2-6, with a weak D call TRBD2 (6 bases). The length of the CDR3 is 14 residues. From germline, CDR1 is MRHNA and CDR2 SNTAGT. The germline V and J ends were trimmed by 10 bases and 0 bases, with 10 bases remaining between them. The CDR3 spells CATGGPSGANVLTF. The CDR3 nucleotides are TGTGCCACCGGGGGTCCCTCTGGGGCCAACGTCCTGACTTTC.

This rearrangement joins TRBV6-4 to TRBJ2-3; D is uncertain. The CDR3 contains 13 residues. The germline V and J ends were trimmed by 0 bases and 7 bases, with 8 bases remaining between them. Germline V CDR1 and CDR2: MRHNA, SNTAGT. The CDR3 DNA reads TGTGCCAGCAGTGACTCGACTCGGAATACGCAGTATTTT. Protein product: CASSDSTRNTQYF.

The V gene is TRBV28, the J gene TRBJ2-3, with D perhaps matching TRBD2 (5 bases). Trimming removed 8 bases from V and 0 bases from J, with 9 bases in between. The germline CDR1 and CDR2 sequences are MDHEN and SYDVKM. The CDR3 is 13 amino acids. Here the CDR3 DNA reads TGTGCCAGCGACGGGGATAGCACAGATACGCAGTATTTT. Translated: CASDGDSTDTQYF.

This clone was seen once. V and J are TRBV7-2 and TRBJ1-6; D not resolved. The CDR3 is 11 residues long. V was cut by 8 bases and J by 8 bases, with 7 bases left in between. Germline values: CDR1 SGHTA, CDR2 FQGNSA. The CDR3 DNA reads TGTGCCAGCGGTCGGGATTCACCCCTCCACTTT. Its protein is CASGRDSPLHF.

The CDR3 loop is CASSSQTATNEKLFF. CDR3 bases: TGTGCCAGCAGTTCTCAGACAGCAACTAATGAAAAACTGTTTTTT. J is TRBJ1-4 and V is TRBV28; maybe TRBD1 (5 bases). V was clipped by 4 bases and J by 0 bases, with 9 bases between them. Germline assignment: CDR1 MDHEN and CDR2 SYDVKM. There are 15 residues in the CDR3.

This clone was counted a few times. The CDR3 DNA sequence: TGTGCCAGCAGTGTAGGCGGTCTGAGGGTCTACAATGAGCAGTTCTTC. It yields the protein CASSVGGLRVYNEQFF. The genes are TRBV2 and TRBJ2-1; tentative D call: TRBD2 (5 bases). Trimming left V 4 bases short and J 3 bases short, with 16 bases between. Germline V CDR1 and CDR2: SNHLY, FYNNEI. The length of the CDR3 is 16 residues.

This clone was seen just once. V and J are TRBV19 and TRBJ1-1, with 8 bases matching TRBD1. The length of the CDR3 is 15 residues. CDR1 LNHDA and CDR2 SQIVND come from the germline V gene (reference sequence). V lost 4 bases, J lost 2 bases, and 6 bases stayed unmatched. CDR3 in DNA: TGTGCCAGTAGTACTGGGACAGGTCTCAACACTGAAGCTTTCTTT. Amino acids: CASSTGTGLNTEAFF.

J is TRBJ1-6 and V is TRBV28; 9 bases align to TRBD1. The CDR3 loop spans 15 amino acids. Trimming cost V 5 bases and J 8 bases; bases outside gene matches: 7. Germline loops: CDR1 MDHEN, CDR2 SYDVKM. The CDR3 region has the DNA TGTGCCAGCAGTACCCCCGGGACAGGGTATTCACCCCTCCACTTT. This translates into CASSTPGTGYSPLHF.

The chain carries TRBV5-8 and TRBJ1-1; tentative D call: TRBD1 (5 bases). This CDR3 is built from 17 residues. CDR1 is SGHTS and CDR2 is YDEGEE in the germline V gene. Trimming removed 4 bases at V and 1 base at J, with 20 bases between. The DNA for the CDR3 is TGTGCCAGCAGCCCCCCCTATTACAGGCCCACGAACACTGAAGCTTTCTTT. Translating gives CASSPPYYRPTNTEAFF.

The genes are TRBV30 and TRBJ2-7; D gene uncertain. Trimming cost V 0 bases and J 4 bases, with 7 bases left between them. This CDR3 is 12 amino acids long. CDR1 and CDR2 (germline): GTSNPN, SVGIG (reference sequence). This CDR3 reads CAWSVMRYEQYF. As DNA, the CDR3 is TGTGCCTGGAGTGTAATGAGATACGAGCAGTACTTC.

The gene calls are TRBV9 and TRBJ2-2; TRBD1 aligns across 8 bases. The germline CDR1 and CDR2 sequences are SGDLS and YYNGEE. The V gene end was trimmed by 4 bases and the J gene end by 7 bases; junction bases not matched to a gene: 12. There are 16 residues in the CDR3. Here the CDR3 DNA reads TGTGCCAGCAGCCCTCGGACAGGGCCTTTTAGCGGGGAGCTGTTTTTT. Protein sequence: CASSPRTGPFSGELFF.

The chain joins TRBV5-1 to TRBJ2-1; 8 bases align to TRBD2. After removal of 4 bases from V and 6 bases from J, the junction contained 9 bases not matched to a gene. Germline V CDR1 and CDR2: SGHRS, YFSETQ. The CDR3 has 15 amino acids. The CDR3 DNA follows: TGCGCCAGCAGCGGCGAACTCGGGACTAGCAATGAGCAGTTCTTC. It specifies CASSGELGTSNEQFF.

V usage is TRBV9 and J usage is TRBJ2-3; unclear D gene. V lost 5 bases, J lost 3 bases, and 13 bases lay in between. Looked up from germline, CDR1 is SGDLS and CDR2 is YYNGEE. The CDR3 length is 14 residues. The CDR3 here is CASSSRSVTDTQYF. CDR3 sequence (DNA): TGTGCCAGCAGTAGCCGGTCGGTGACAGATACGCAGTATTTT.

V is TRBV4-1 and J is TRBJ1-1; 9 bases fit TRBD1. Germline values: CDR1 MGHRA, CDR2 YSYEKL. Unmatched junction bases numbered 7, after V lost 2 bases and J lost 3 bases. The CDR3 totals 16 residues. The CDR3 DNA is TGCGCCAGCAGCCAAACGGACAGGGGCGAGGACACTGAAGCTTTCTTT. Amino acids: CASSQTDRGEDTEAFF.

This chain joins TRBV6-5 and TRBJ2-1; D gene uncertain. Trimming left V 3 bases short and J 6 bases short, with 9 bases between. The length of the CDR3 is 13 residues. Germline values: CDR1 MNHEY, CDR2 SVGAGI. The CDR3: CASSYGVGNEQFF. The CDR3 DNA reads TGTGCCAGCAGTTATGGAGTAGGCAATGAGCAGTTCTTC.

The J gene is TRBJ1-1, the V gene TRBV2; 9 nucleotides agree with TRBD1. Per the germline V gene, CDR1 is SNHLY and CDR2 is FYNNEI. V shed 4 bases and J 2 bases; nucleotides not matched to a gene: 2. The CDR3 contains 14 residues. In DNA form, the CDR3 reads TGTGCCAGCAGTGGGGGACAGGGAAACACTGAAGCTTTCTTT. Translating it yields CASSGGQGNTEAFF.

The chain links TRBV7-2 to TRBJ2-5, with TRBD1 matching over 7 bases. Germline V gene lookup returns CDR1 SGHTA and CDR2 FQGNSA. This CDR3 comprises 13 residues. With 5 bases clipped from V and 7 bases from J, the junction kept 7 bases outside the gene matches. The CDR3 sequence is CASSRDSWGTQYF. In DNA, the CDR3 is TGTGCCAGCAGCAGGGACAGTTGGGGGACCCAGTACTTC.

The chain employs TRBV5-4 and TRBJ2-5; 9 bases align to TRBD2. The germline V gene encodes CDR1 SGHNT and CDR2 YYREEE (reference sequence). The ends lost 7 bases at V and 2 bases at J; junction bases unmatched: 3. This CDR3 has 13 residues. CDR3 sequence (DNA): TGTGCCAGCTCGGGACTAGCTCAAGAGACCCAGTACTTC. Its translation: CASSGLAQETQYF.

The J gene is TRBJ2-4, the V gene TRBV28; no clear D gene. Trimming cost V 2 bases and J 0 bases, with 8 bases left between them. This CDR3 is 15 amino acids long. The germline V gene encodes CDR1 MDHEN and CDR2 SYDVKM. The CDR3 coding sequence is TGTGCCAGCAGTTTAAGTCAGATAGCCAAAAACATTCAGTACTTC. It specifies CASSLSQIAKNIQYF. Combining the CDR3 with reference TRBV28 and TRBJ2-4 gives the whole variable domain DVKVTQSSRYLVKRTGEKVFLECVQDMDHENMFWYRQDPGLGLRLIYFSYDVKMKEKGDIPEGYSVSREKKERFSLILESASTNQTSMYLCASSLSQIAKNIQYFGAGTRLSVL.

The CDR3 loop reads CASSTITGTGANVLTF. As DNA, the CDR3 is TGTGCCAGCAGCACGATAACCGGGACTGGGGCCAACGTCCTGACTTTC. The V and J genes are TRBV11-2 and TRBJ2-6; TRBD2 might be the D (5 bases). The germline CDR1 and CDR2 sequences are SGHAT and FQNNGV. V shed 5 bases and J shed 2 bases, with 13 bases lying between them. The CDR3 length is 16 residues.

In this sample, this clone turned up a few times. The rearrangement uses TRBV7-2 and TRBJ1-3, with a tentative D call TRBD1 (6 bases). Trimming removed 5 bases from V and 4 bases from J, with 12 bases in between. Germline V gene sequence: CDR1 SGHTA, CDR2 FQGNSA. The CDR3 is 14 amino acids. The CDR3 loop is CASSNTGIGNTIYF. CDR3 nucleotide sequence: TGTGCCAGCAGCAATACAGGGATAGGAAACACCATATATTTT. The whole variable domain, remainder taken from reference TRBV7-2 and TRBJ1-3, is GAGVSQSPSNKVTEKGKDVELRCDPISGHTALYWYRQSLGQGLEFLIYFQGNSAPDKSGLPSDRFSAERTGGSVSTLTIQRTQQEDSAVYLCASSNTGIGNTIYFGEGSWLTVV.

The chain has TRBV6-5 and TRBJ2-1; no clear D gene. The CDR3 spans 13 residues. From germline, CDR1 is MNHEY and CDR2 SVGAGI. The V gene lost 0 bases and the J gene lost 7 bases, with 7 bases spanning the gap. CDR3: CASSYSTKNEQFF. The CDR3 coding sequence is TGTGCCAGCAGTTACTCCACTAAAAATGAGCAGTTCTTC.

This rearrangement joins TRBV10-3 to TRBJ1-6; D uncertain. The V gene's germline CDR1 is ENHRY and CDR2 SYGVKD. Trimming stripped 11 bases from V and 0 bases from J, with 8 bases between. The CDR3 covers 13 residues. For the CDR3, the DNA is TGTGCCTCAGCGTCCTCCTATAATTCACCCCTCCACTTT. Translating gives CASASSYNSPLHF.